This T cell receptor beta chain was captured in a study of T cell repertoires in cytomegalovirus infection. Study background: The public TCR beta signatures pointed to both CMV infection and matching HLA type. General observations from the study: CMV carriers having the relevant HLA were flagged by cumulative public TCR beta family frequency. Clonotypes of TCR beta that were HLA-C-restricted and CMV-specific dominated the ex vivo response.

This clonotype was recorded many times. Its target is unknown. TCRdb reprocessed the reads via MiXCR and lists one record per CDR3 protein. The repertoire includes approximately 250,000 distinct CDR3 sequences, around 6.6% of them detected once, and around 6.5% sits in the top ten. The V and J ends lost 0 bases and 4 bases respectively, with 10 bases between them. This CDR3 has 14 amino acids. From germline, CDR1 is SGHTA and CDR2 FQGNSA. The chain has TRBV7-2 and TRBJ2-7, with D possibly matching TRBD1 (6 bases). The sample comprised PBMCs. The receptor's source is a human donor in good health (CMV status not recorded). Some clones in this sample may be carry-over from other donors' samples. Here the CDR3 reads CASSLAGTMYEQYF. The CDR3 DNA reads as TGTGCCAGCAGCTTAGCAGGGACAATGTACGAGCAGTACTTC.